The sequence of this TCR beta chain was determined in a study of metastatic and nonmetastatic thyroid tumors. About the study: Patients with malignant and benign thyroid disease provided blood and tumor or nodule tissue, whose repertoires were compared. Findings and caveats of the study: It was reported that TCR beta diversity was significantly higher in malignant thyroid tumors than benign nodules, in blood and tumor.

All patients were untreated before thyroid surgery. This clone came up once. Its antigen is not known. CDR1 and CDR2 from the germline V gene are SEHNR and FQNEAQ (reference sequence). The CDR3 length is 14 residues. V lost 2 bases and J lost 4; bases outside the gene matches: 2. Under the authors' procedure: The study took CDR3 differences across clinicopathological groups and made a distant-metastasis classifier for papillary thyroid cancer from them. TCRdb re-clonotyped the PCR reads through MiXCR. These V and J calls are TCRdb output, not the study's own analysis. The data hold around 15,000 clones, with over 20% observed a single time.

The rearrangement uses TRBV7-9 and TRBJ2-7, with TRBD1 matching over 10 bases. This sequence was found in a female donor with papillary thyroid cancer or a benign thyroid nodule (not recorded which). Some clones in this sample may be carry-over from other donors' samples. The sample taken for sequencing was tumor tissue. The CDR3 sequence: CASSLTDRGYEQYF. In DNA, the CDR3 is TGTGCCAGCAGCTTAACGGACAGGGGGTACGAGCAGTACTTC.